Below are 22 T cell receptor beta chains sequenced from a single sample in a study of CD8 T cells in ankylosing spondylitis. TCRdb processed the 5' RACE reads anew with MiXCR; each CDR3 protein has one entry. The profile shows around 150,000 distinct CDR3 sequences, around 10% of them singletons. Sequenced material: blood, either unsorted or a sorted T cell fraction (not recorded which). Source of these receptors: a female donor with ankylosing spondylitis or in good health (not recorded which).

This clonotype has ten or more counts. The chain is built from TRBV7-2 and TRBJ2-3; D possibly corresponds to TRBD1 (5 bases). Trimming cost V 5 bases and J 1 base, with 19 bases left between them. The CDR3 is 17 amino acids. CDR1 SGHTA and CDR2 FQGNSA come from the germline V gene. Written as DNA, the CDR3 is TGTGCCAGCAGCATTAGGGGCAGGACGACGGGCACAGATACGCAGTATTTT. It translates to CASSIRGRTTGTDTQYF. The full variable domain, rest sourced from reference TRBV7-2 and TRBJ2-3, is GAGVSQSPSNKVTEKGKDVELRCDPISGHTALYWYRQSLGQGLEFLIYFQGNSAPDKSGLPSDRFSAERTGGSVSTLTIQRTQQEDSAVYLCASSIRGRTTGTDTQYFGPGTRLTVL.

This clonotype was counted many times. V gene TRBV7-2 combines with J gene TRBJ2-1, with D hard to call. The CDR3 contains 17 residues. Trimming took off 5 bases at V and 5 bases at J, with 22 bases between the two ends. Germline assignment: CDR1 SGHTA and CDR2 FQGNSA. CDR3 amino acids: CASSPPPGSKGHNEQFF. In DNA form, the CDR3 reads TGTGCCAGCAGCCCCCCCCCTGGGTCCAAAGGACACAATGAGCAGTTCTTC.

This clonotype has only a few counts. The chain joins TRBV20-1 to TRBJ2-7, with no clear D. V was cut by 5 bases and J by 7 bases, with 12 bases left in between. The germline gives CDR1 DFQATT, CDR2 SNEGSKA (reference sequence). This CDR3 is built from 11 residues. The CDR3 reads CSALIGREQYF. The DNA for the CDR3 is TGCAGTGCTCTGATCGGTAGAGAGCAGTACTTC.

This clonotype was counted ten times or more. V is TRBV30 and J is TRBJ2-2, with TRBD1 matching 9 bases. This CDR3 spans 14 amino acids. The trim removed 1 base at V and 5 bases at J, leaving 2 bases unmatched. Germline CDR1 reads GTSNPN; CDR2 reads SVGIG (reference sequence). The CDR3 region is CAWSAQGATGELFF. The CDR3, as DNA: TGTGCCTGGAGTGCACAGGGGGCTACCGGGGAGCTGTTTTTT.

V gene TRBV5-1 combines with J gene TRBJ2-6; 8 bases are a match to TRBD1. Trimming took 4 bases from V and 3 from J; bases not matched to a gene: 3. CDR1 SGHRS and CDR2 YFSETQ come from the germline V gene. CDR3 length equals 15 residues. The CDR3 DNA is TGCGCCAGCAGCCCCACAGGGGGTGGGGCCAACGTCCTGACTTTC. Protein: CASSPTGGGANVLTF.

This clonotype was observed many times. CDR3 nucleotide sequence: TGTGCCAGCAGCCCCGCGGGACTAGCGGCGAACACCGGGGAGCTGTTTTTT. Its translation: CASSPAGLAANTGELFF. The chain has TRBV9 and TRBJ2-2; 11 bases agree with TRBD2. After removal of 4 bases from V and 0 bases from J, the junction contained 5 bases not matched to a gene. CDR1 is SGDLS and CDR2 is YYNGEE in the germline V gene. The CDR3 contains 17 residues.

On this clonotype: A read error is possible here, since a much larger clone lies one base away. The chain couples TRBV4-2 to TRBJ2-3, with 14 bases identical to TRBD2. J was trimmed by 5 bases and V by 4 bases; bases with no gene match: 5. The CDR3 totals 16 residues. Germline V lookup: CDR1 LGHNA, CDR2 YNFKEQ. DNA for the CDR3: TGTGCCAGCAGCCCAGGACTAGCGGGAGGCATAGATACGCAGTATTTT. The encoded protein is CASSPGLAGGIDTQYF.

This clonotype was observed at least ten times. The V and J genes are TRBV6-4 and TRBJ2-1; either TRBD1 or TRBD2 may fit D (5 bases each). The CDR3 has 16 amino acids. The germline CDR1 and CDR2 sequences are MRHNA and SNTAGT. V lost 7 bases, J lost 4 bases, and 20 bases lay in between. The CDR3 nucleotides are TGTGCCAGCAACCCCCCGGGGCCGAAACTTTACAATGAGCAGTTCTTC. As protein: CASNPPGPKLYNEQFF.

This clonotype was observed at least ten times. The rearrangement links TRBV29-1 to TRBJ1-1; D not certain. The V gene's germline CDR1 is SQVTM and CDR2 ANQGSEA. The CDR3 consists of 12 residues. Deletions cut 7 bases from V and 5 bases from J, with 14 bases between. CDR3 nucleotide sequence: TGCAGCGGGGTCGTAGGTAATACTGAAGCTTTCTTT. The encoded protein is CSGVVGNTEAFF.

This clonotype occurred many times. CDR3 loop: CAWFPRDRLYGYTF. CDR3 sequence (DNA): TGTGCCTGGTTTCCCCGGGACAGGCTTTATGGCTACACCTTC. The chain uses TRBV30 and TRBJ1-2, with 8 bases that match TRBD1. The length of the CDR3 is 14 residues. Trimming took 5 bases from V and 5 from J; bases not matched to a gene: 10. Germline lookup yields CDR1 GTSNPN and CDR2 SVGIG (reference sequence).

The table lists this clonotype with many counts. V usage is TRBV11-2 and J usage is TRBJ1-5, with a possible D match to TRBD1 (5 bases). CDR3 length: 13 amino acids. V was trimmed by 5 bases and J by 6 bases, leaving 11 bases between them. The germline V gene encodes CDR1 SGHAT and CDR2 FQNNGV. CDR3 sequence: CASSPTGGQPQHF. CDR3 DNA: TGTGCCAGCAGCCCAACGGGGGGTCAGCCCCAGCATTTT.

The table lists this clonotype with many counts. The chain couples TRBV20-1 to TRBJ2-3, with a possible D match to TRBD2 (6 bases). The V gene's germline CDR1 is DFQATT and CDR2 SNEGSKA (reference sequence). The V gene lost 6 bases and the J gene lost 0 bases, with 13 bases spanning the gap. The CDR3 loop spans 14 amino acids. In DNA, the CDR3 is TGCAGTGCGGGGGGAGGACTTAGCACAGATACGCAGTATTTT. It specifies CSAGGGLSTDTQYF.

This clonotype was counted many times. V and J are TRBV20-1 and TRBJ1-5; D uncertain. Germline CDR1 DFQATT, CDR2 SNEGSKA (reference sequence). V lost 0 bases and J 4 bases, leaving 16 bases between the germline ends. The CDR3 consists of 16 residues. CDR3 loop: CSARDSPAGRNQPQHF. The DNA for the CDR3 is TGCAGTGCTAGAGATAGCCCCGCAGGCCGAAATCAGCCCCAGCATTTT.

This clonotype was counted ten times or more. The CDR3 bases are TGCGCCAGCAGCTCTAGCGCCACGAACACCGGGGAGCTGTTTTTT. It yields the protein CASSSSATNTGELFF. The chain uses TRBV5-1 and TRBJ2-2, with a possible D match to TRBD2 (6 bases). In germline, CDR1 is SGHRS, CDR2 YFSETQ. The CDR3 length is 15 residues. The V gene lost 3 bases and the J gene lost 0 bases, with 9 bases spanning the gap.

This clonotype was counted a few times. The chain is built from TRBV14 and TRBJ2-3; D unclear. Germline loops: CDR1 SGHDN, CDR2 FVKESK. The CDR3 consists of 14 residues. Trimming shortened V by 0 bases and J by 11 bases, and 15 bases separated the two germline ends. Here the CDR3 DNA reads TGTGCCAGCAGCCAAGACCCCTGGCGGCCTTTGCAGTATTTT. Translating gives CASSQDPWRPLQYF.

This clonotype was seen repeatedly, ten times or more. This rearrangement joins TRBV20-1 to TRBJ2-1, with 9 bases that match TRBD2. This CDR3 comprises 16 residues. The V and J ends lost 5 bases and 7 bases, in that order; junction bases with no gene match: 15. Germline V gene lookup returns CDR1 DFQATT and CDR2 SNEGSKA (reference sequence). The CDR3 is CSAPPSLAGIWNEQFF. DNA for the CDR3: TGCAGTGCTCCGCCTTCGCTAGCGGGAATCTGGAATGAGCAGTTCTTC.

This clonotype was observed at least ten times. The chain has TRBV28 and TRBJ2-3, with 16 bases matching TRBD2. V lost 3 bases and J lost 11; bases outside the gene matches: 14. CDR1 and CDR2 (germline): MDHEN, SYDVKM. The CDR3 runs 18 residues. DNA for the CDR3: TGTGCCAGCAGTTTCCTAAACCCCCCGGGACTAGCGGGGGGGCTGCAGTATTTT. It encodes CASSFLNPPGLAGGLQYF.

The V gene is TRBV7-2, the J gene TRBJ2-3; 8 nucleotides align to TRBD2. Germline assignment: CDR1 SGHTA and CDR2 FQGNSA. Losses at the gene ends were 3 bases for V and 2 bases for J; bases not matched to a gene: 7. The CDR3 is 16 amino acids. The CDR3: CASSFGIAGYTDTQYF. DNA for the CDR3: TGTGCCAGCAGCTTCGGGATAGCGGGATACACAGATACGCAGTATTTT.

This clonotype was detected ten times or more. The rearrangement links TRBV7-2 to TRBJ2-3, with a possible D match to TRBD2 (7 bases). Trimming removed 4 bases from V and 4 bases from J, with 18 bases in between. Germline CDR1 reads SGHTA; CDR2 reads FQGNSA. The CDR3 loop spans 16 amino acids. Here the CDR3 DNA reads TGTGCCAGCAGCTCCCTAGGGGGGGGAAGTGCAGATACGCAGTATTTT. Its translation is CASSSLGGGSADTQYF. The full variable domain, rest sourced from reference TRBV7-2 and TRBJ2-3, is GAGVSQSPSNKVTEKGKDVELRCDPISGHTALYWYRQSLGQGLEFLIYFQGNSAPDKSGLPSDRFSAERTGGSVSTLTIQRTQQEDSAVYLCASSSLGGGSADTQYFGPGTRLTVL.

This clonotype was found many times. This rearrangement joins TRBV20-1 to TRBJ2-3; a weak D match, TRBD2 (5 bases). Deletions cut 5 bases from V and 3 bases from J, with 15 bases between. Germline CDR1 reads DFQATT; CDR2 reads SNEGSKA (reference sequence). The CDR3 spans 14 residues. As DNA, the CDR3 is TGCAGTGCTCGCCACCCGAGGGCTACAGATACGCAGTATTTT. Amino acids: CSARHPRATDTQYF.

The V gene is TRBV20-1, the J gene TRBJ2-2; D ambiguous. There are 14 residues in the CDR3. Germline-derived CDR1 and CDR2 are DFQATT and SNEGSKA (reference sequence). V was trimmed by 5 bases and J by 1 base, leaving 11 bases between them. CDR3 region: CSAPHPMNTGELFF. The CDR3 region has the DNA TGCAGTGCTCCTCACCCGATGAACACCGGGGAGCTGTTTTTT.

This clonotype has ten or more counts. V is TRBV12-3 or TRBV12-4 and J is TRBJ2-2; D remains ambiguous. The CDR3 runs to 15 residues. V was clipped by 8 bases and J by 7 bases, with 20 bases between them. CDR3: CASRALTAYVGELFF. The CDR3 coding sequence is TGTGCCAGCCGAGCTTTGACGGCTTATGTCGGGGAGCTGTTTTTT.